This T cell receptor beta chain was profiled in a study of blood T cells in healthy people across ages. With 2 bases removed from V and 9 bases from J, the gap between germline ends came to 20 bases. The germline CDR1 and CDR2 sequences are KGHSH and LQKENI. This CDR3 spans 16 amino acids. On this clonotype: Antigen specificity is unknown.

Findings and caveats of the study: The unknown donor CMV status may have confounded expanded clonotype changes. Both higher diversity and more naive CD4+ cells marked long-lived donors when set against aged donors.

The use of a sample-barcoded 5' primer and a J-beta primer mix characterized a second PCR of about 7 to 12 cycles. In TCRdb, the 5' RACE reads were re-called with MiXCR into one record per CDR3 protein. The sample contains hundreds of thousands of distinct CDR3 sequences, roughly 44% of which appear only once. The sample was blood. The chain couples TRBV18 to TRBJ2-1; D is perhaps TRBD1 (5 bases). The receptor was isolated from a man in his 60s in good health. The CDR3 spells CASSPSRSRVLGEQFF. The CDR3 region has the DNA TGTGCCAGCTCACCAAGCCGGAGCAGGGTACTTGGTGAGCAGTTCTTC.